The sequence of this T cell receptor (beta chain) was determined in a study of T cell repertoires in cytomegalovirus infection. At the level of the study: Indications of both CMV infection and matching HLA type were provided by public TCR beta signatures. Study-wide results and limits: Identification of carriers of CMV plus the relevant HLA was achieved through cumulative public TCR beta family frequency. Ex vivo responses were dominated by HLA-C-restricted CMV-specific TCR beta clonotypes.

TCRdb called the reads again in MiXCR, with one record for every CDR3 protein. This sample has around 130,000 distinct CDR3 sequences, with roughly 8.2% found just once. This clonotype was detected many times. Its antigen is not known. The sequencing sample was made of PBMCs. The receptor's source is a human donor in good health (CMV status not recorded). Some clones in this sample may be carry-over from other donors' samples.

The CDR3 coding sequence is TGTGCCAGCAGCGAGCGGGGTCCCTACGAGCAGTACTTC. Translation gives CASSERGPYEQYF. This chain links TRBV6-1 with TRBJ2-7; TRBD2 matches at 7 bases. The germline V gene has CDR1 MNHNS and CDR2 SASEGT. V shed 6 bases and J 2 bases; nucleotides not matched to a gene: 4. The CDR3 loop spans 13 amino acids.